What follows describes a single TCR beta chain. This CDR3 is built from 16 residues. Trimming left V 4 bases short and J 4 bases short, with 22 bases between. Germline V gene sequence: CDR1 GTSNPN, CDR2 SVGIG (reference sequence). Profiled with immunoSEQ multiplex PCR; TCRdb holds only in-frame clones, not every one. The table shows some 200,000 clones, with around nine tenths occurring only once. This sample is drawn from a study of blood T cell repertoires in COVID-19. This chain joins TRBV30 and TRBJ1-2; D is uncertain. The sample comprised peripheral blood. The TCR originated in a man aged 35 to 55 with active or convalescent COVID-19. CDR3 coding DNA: TGTGCCTGGAATTTAAAGTTGGGCAGGAGGACCTATGGCTACACCTTC. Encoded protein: CAWNLKLGRRTYGYTF.